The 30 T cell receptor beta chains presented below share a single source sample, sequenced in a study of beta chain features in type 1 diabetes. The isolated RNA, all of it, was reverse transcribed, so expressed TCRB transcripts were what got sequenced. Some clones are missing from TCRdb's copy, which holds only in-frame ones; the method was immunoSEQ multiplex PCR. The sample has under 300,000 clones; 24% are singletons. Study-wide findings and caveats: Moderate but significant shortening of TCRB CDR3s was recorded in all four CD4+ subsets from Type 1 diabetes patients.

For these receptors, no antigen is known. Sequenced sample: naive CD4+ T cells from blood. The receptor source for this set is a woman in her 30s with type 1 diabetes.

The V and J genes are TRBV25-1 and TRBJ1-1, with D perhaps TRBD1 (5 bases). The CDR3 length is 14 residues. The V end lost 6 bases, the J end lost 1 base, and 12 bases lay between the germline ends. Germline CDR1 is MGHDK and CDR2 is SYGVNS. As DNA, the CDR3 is TGTGCCAGCAGCCTTGGAGGGGCGAACACTGAAGCTTTCTTT. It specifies CASSLGGANTEAFF. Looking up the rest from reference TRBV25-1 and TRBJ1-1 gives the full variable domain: EADIYQTPRYLVIGTGKKITLECSQTMGHDKMYWYQQDPGMELHLIHYSYGVNSTEKGDLSSESTVSRIRTEHFPLTLESARPSHTSQYLCASSLGGANTEAFFGQGTRLTVV.

CDR3 DNA sequence: TGTGCCAGCATCCAAAGCGGGAGGGTCACCGGGGAGCTGTTTTTT. As protein: CASIQSGRVTGELFF. The chain carries TRBV5-6 and TRBJ2-2; 10 bases map to TRBD2. V was clipped by 6 bases and J by 4 bases; unmatched bases: 6. This CDR3 comprises 15 residues. The germline V gene has CDR1 SGHDT and CDR2 YYEEEE.

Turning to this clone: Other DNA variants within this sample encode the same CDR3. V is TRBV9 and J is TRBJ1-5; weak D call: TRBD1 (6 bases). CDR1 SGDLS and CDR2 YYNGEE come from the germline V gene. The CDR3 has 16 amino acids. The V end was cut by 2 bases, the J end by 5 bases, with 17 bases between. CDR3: CASSVGSGRGDQPQHF. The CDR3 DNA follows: TGTGCCAGCAGCGTCGGGTCGGGCAGGGGCGATCAGCCCCAGCATTTT.

In DNA, the CDR3 is TGTGCCTGGACCCTGACTCCCTACACTGAAGCTTTCTTT. It is translated as CAWTLTPYTEAFF. The rearrangement joins TRBV30 to TRBJ1-1; D gene unclear. V dropped 4 bases and J dropped 3 bases, with 12 bases sitting between them. Germline V CDR1 and CDR2: GTSNPN, SVGIG (reference sequence). The CDR3 has 13 amino acids.

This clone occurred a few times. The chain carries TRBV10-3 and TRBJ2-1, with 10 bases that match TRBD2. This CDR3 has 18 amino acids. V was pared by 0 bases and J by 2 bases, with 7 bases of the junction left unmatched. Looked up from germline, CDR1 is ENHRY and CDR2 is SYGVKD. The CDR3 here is CAISESSGREYTYNEQFF. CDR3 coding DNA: TGTGCCATCAGTGAGTCGAGCGGGAGGGAGTATACCTACAATGAGCAGTTCTTC.

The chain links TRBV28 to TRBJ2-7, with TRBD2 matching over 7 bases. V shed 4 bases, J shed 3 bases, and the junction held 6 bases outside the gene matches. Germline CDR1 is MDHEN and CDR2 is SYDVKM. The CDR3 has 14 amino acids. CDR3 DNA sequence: TGTGCCAGCAGTTCCCCAGCGGGGTACTACGAGCAGTACTTC. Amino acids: CASSSPAGYYEQYF.

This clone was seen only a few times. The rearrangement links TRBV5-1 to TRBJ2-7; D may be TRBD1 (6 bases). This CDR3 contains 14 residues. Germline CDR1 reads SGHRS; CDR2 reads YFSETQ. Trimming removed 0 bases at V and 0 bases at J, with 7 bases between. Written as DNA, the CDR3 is TGCGCCAGCAGCTTGGAGGACAGCTCCTACGAGCAGTACTTC. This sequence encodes CASSLEDSSYEQYF.

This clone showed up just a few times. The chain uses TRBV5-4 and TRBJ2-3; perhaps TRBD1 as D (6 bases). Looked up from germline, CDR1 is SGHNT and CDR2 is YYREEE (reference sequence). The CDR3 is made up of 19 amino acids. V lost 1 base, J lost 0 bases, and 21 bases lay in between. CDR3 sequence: CASSLYASRGWASTDTQYF. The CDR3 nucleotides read TGTGCCAGCAGCTTGTACGCATCCAGGGGATGGGCTAGCACAGATACGCAGTATTTT.

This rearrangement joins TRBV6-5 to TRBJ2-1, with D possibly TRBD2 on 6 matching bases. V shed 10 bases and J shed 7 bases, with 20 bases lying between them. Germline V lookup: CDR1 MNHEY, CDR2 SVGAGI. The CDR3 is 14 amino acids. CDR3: CATSAWRAENEQFF. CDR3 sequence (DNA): TGTGCCACCTCAGCCTGGAGGGCCGAGAATGAGCAGTTCTTC.

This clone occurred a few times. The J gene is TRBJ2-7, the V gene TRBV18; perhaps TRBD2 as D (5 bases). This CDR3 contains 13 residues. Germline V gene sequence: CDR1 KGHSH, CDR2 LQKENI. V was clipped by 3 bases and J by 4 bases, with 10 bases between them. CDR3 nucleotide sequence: TGTGCCAGCTCACCGGTCGGGGTTTACGAGCAGTACTTC. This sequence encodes CASSPVGVYEQYF.

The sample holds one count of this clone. The CDR3 reads CACLKTPTPYEQYF. The CDR3 DNA sequence: TGTGCCTGCCTAAAGACACCAACCCCCTACGAGCAGTACTTC. The chain is built from TRBV30 and TRBJ2-7; D remains unclear. Germline V gene sequence: CDR1 GTSNPN, CDR2 SVGIG (reference sequence). CDR3 length: 14 residues. V was shortened by 6 bases and J by 2 bases, with 17 bases between the two germline ends.

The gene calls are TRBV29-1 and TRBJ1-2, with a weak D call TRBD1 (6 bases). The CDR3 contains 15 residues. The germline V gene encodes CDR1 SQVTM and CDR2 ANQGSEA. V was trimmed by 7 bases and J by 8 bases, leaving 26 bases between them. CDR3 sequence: CSASRDTLTVSGYTF. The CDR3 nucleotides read TGCAGCGCTTCCCGGGACACCCTTACGGTCAGCGGCTACACCTTC.

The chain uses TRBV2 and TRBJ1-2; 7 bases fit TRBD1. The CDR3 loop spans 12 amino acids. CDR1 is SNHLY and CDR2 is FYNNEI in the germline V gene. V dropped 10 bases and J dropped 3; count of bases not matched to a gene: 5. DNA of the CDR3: TGTGCCACCAGACAGGGAGACTATGGCTACACCTTC. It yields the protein CATRQGDYGYTF.

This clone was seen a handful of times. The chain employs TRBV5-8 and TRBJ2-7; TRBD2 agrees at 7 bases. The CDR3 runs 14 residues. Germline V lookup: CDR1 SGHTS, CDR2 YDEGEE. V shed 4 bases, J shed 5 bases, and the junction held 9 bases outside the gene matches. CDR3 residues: CASSRGQGGDEQYF. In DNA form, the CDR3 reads TGTGCCAGCAGCAGAGGGCAGGGAGGGGACGAGCAGTACTTC.

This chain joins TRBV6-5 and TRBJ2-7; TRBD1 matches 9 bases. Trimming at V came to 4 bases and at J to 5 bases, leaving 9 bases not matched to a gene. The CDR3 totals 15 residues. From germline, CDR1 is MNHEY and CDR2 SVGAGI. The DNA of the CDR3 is TGTGCCAGCAGTTCCCCTGGACAGGGGAATGACGAGCAGTACTTC. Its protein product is CASSSPGQGNDEQYF.

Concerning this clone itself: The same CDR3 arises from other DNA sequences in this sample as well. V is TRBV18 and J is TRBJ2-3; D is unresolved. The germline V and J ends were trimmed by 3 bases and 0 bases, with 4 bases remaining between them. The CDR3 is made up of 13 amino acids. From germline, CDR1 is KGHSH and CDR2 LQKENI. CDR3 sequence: CASSPPSTDTQYF. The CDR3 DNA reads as TGTGCCAGCTCACCTCCAAGCACAGATACGCAGTATTTT.

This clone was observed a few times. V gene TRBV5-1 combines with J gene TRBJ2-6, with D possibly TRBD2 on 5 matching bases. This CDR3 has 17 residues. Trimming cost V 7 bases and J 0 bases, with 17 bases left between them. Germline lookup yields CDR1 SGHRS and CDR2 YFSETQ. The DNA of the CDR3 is TGCGCCAGCGGTGAAGGGTTCGACTACTCTGGGGCCAACGTCCTGACTTTC. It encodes CASGEGFDYSGANVLTF.

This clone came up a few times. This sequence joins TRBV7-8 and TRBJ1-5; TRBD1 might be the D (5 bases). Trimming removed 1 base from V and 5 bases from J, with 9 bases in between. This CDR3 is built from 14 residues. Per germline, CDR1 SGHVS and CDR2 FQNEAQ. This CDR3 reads CASSLEWGDQPQHF. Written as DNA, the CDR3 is TGTGCCAGCAGCTTAGAGTGGGGGGATCAGCCCCAGCATTTT.

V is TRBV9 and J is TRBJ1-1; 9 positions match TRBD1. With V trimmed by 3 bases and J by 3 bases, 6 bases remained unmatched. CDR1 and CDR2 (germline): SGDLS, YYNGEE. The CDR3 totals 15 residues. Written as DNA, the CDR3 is TGTGCCAGCAGCGCCCAGGACAGGGGAGACACTGAAGCTTTCTTT. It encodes CASSAQDRGDTEAFF.

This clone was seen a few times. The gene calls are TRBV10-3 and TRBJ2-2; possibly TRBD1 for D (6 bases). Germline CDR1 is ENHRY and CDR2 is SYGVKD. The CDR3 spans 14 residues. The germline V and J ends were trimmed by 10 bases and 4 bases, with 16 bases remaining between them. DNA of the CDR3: TGTGCCACGACAAGCCAACAGGGCACCGGGGAGCTGTTTTTT. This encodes CATTSQQGTGELFF.

The CDR3 loop reads CASSFAYEKSSYGYTF. CDR3 DNA: TGTGCCAGCAGTTTCGCCTACGAAAAATCTTCCTATGGCTACACCTTC. V gene TRBV28 combines with J gene TRBJ1-2; no clear D. V was pared by 3 bases and J by 4 bases, with 18 bases between. CDR1 MDHEN and CDR2 SYDVKM come from the germline V gene. The CDR3 is 16 amino acids.

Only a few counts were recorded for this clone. The CDR3 spells CASSPPGTVNEKLFF. CDR3 DNA: TGTGCCAGCAGCCCCCCCGGGACAGTTAATGAAAAACTGTTTTTT. This chain uses TRBV7-9 with TRBJ1-4; 7 positions agree with TRBD1. V lost 5 bases and J lost 4; bases outside the gene matches: 7. The CDR3 loop spans 15 amino acids. Germline V gene data show CDR1 as SEHNR and CDR2 as FQNEAQ (reference sequence).

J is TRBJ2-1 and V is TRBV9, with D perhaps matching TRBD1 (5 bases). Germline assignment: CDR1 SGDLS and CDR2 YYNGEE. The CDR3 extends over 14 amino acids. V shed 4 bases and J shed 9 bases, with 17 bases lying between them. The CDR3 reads CASSFLDRGSEQFF. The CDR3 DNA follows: TGTGCCAGCAGCTTCCTCGATAGGGGCTCTGAGCAGTTCTTC.

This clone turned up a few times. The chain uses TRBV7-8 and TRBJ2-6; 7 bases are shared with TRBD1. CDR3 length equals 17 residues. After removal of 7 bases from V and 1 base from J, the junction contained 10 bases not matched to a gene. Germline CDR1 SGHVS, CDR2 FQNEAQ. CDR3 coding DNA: TGTGCCAGCACTTCAGGACAGGTCCTTTCTGGGGCCAACGTCCTGACTTTC. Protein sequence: CASTSGQVLSGANVLTF.

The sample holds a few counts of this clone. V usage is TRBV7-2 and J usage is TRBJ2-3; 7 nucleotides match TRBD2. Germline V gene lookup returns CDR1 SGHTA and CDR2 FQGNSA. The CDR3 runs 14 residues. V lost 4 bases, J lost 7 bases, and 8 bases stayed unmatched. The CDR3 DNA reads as TGTGCCAGCAGCTCTAGCGGCGCTCTTAATACGCAGTATTTT. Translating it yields CASSSSGALNTQYF.

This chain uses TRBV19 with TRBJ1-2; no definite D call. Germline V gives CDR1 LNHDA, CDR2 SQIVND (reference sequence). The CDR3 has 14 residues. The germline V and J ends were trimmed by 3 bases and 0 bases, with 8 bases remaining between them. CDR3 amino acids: CASSMRSTNYGYTF. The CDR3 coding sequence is TGTGCCAGTAGTATGAGGTCAACTAACTATGGCTACACCTTC.

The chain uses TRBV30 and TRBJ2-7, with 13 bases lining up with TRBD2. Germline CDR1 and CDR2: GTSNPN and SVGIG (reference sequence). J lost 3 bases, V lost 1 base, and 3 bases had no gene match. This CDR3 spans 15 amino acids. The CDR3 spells CAWSGTSGSIYEQYF. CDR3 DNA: TGTGCCTGGAGTGGGACTAGCGGGAGTATCTACGAGCAGTACTTC.

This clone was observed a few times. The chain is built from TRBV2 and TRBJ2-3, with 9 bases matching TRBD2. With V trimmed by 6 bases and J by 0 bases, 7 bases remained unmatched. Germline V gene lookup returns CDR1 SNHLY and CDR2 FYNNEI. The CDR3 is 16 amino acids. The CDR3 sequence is CASSGASGTSTDTQYF. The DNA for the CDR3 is TGTGCCAGCAGCGGGGCTAGCGGGACTAGCACAGATACGCAGTATTTT. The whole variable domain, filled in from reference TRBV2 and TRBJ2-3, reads EPEVTQTPSHQVTQMGQEVILRCVPISNHLYFYWYRQILGQKVEFLVSFYNNEISEKSEIFDDQFSVERPDGSNFTLKIRSTKLEDSAMYFCASSGASGTSTDTQYFGPGTRLTVL.

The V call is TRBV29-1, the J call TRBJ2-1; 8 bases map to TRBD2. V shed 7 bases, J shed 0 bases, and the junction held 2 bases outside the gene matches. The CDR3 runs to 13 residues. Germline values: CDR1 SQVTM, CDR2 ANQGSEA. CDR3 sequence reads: CSGSGSSYNEQFF. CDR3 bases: TGCAGCGGGAGCGGGAGCTCCTACAATGAGCAGTTCTTC.

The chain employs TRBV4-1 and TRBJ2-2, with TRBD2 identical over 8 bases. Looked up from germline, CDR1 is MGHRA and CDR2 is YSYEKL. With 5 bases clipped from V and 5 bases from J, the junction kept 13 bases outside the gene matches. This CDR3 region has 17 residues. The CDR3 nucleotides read TGCGCCAGCAGCGGGTCGGTACGGGGCGGGAGGACCGGGGAGCTGTTTTTT. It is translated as CASSGSVRGGRTGELFF.